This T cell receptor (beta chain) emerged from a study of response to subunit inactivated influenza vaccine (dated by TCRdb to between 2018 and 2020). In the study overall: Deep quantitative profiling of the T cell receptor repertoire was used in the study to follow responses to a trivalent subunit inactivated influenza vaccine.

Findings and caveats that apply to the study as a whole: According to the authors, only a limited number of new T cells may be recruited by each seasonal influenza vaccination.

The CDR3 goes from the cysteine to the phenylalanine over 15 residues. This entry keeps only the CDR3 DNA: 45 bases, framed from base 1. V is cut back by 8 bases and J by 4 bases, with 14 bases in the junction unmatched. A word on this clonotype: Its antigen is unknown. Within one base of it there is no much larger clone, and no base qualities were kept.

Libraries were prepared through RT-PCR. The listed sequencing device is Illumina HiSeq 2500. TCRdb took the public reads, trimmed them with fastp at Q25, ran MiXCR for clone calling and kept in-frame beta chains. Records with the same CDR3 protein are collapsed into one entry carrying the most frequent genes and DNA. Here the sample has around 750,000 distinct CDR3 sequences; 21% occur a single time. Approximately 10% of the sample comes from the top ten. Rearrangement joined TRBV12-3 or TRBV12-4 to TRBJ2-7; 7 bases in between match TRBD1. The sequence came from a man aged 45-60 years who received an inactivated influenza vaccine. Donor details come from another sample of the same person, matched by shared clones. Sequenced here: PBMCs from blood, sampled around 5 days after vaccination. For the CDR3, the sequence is CASAPTIRGIYEQYF. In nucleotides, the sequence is TGTGCCAGCGCCCCGACGATCAGGGGGATATACGAGCAGTACTTC.